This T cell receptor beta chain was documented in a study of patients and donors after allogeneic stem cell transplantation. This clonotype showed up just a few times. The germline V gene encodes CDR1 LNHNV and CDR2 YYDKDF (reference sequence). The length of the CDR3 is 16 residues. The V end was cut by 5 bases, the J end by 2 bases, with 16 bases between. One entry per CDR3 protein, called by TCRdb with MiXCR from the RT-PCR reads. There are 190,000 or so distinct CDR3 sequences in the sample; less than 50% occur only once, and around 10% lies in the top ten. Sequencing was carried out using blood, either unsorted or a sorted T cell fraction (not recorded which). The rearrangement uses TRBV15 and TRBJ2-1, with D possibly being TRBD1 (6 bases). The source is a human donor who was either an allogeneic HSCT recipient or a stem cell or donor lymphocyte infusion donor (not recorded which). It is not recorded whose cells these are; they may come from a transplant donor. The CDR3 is CATSGVQGHPYNEQFF. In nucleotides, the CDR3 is TGTGCCACCAGCGGAGTCCAGGGACATCCCTACAATGAGCAGTTCTTC. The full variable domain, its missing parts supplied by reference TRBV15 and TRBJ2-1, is DAMVIQNPRYQVTQFGKPVTLSCSQTLNHNVMYWYQQKSSQAPKLLFHYYDKDFNNEADTPDNFQSRRPNTSFCFLDIRSPGLGDTAMYLCATSGVQGHPYNEQFFGPGTRLTVL.